This T cell receptor beta chain derives from a study of a mutant IDH1 vaccine in newly diagnosed glioma. Overall study: Sex among treated patients split roughly 62% male, roughly 38% female; mean age was approximately 40 years. Most patients had radiochemotherapy with temozolomide before enrollment; others had one alone.

A remark on this clone: Its antigen is unknown.

Assay: immunoSEQ multiplex PCR; the TCRdb copy retains only in-frame clones and omits some. The data show roughly 35,000 clones, approximately 90% seen once. Time point reported: baseline, week 1 (first vaccination visit). Treatment denoted: pre-vaccination baseline after standard-of-care therapy. Those who donated had recent WHO grade 3 or 4 IDH1-mutant, ATRX-lost astrocytomas. Study findings and constraints: Shifts in the top peripheral T cell clonotypes seemed unrelated to pseudoprogression.

CDR3 length: 15 amino acids. V was cut by 1 base and J by 0 bases, with 8 bases left in between. CDR1 is SGHDT, CDR2 YYEEEE, per germline. Sequencing used PBMCs, obtained from a glioma patient treated with radiotherapy, temozolomide or both. The TCR was taken from a woman aged 40 to 50 with glioma. The chain has TRBV5-6 and TRBJ1-5; the D gene is possibly TRBD1 (5 bases). The DNA for the CDR3 is TGTGCCAGCAGCTTGAGGGGCAGTAGCAATCAGCCCCAGCATTTT. Translating gives CASSLRGSSNQPQHF.